This T cell receptor beta chain was identified in a study of blood T cell repertoires in COVID-19. Profiling relied on immunoSEQ multiplex PCR, and the TCRdb table lists in-frame clones only, not all of them. The table includes 200,000 or so clones, roughly 88% detected once. Germline V gene sequence: CDR1 SGHAT, CDR2 FQDESV (reference sequence). After removal of 3 bases from V and 6 bases from J, the junction contained 4 bases not matched to a gene. CDR3 length: 13 residues. Cohorts were based on clinical histories the participants reported. Those designated as exposed participants met a COVID-19 case within 2 weeks before study entry.

This chain joins TRBV11-1 and TRBJ1-1; 7 bases are a match to TRBD1. The receptor was derived from a woman between 25 and 40 years old who had been exposed to COVID-19. The sequenced sample was PBMCs or T cells enriched from blood (not recorded which). CDR3 DNA: TGTGCCAGCAGCTTCGACAGGGCATCTGAAGCTTTCTTT. Translation: CASSFDRASEAFF.